This T cell receptor (beta chain) was documented in a study of blood T cell repertoires in COVID-19 (dated by TCRdb to 2020 to 2022). The study in broad terms: Samples covering the acute and convalescent phases of COVID-19 were provided by collaborators in the United States, Italy and Spain. The prospective study material was composed of cDNA or gDNA derived from T cells, B-cell-depleted T cells, or PBMCs. Subjects who had been exposed to COVID-19, were actively infected with it, or had recovered from it provided the deeply sampled blood TCRbeta repertoires that made up the dataset. A freely available public database, intended as a resource for researchers studying the immune response to SARS-CoV-2, is where the repertoires were released. The samples were drawn from two sources: the first 160 participants of the ongoing ImmuneRACE study, and 1,254 subjects contributed by 6 global collaborators. A de-identified subject ID, COVID-19 status, age in years and sex were almost always included in the sample metadata. Where available, HLA class I and class II types were taken from metadata supplied by the sample provider and were not determined by assay-based typing.

TCRbeta CDR3 regions were amplified from genomic DNA by means of the immunoSEQ Assay, a bias-controlled multiplex PCR. In the original analysis: Nucleated cell counts per sample were estimated from amplification of reference gene primers within the assay. Sequence reads were collapsed and filtered to measure the absolute abundance of every unique TCRbeta CDR3 rearrangement. Productive Simpson clonality was computed per sample as the square root of Simpson's diversity index over productive rearrangements. As stored in TCRdb, this immuneACCESS dataset retains in-frame rearrangements with V and J assigned. A fraction of the clones does not appear; measured against another copy, unresolved V genes explain less than half of the discrepancy, and the remainder lacks a known reason. Clone size and V and J calls were adopted from that table, with D and trimming inferred from the DNA. Counted in this sample were under 140,000 clones; approximately 70% of them appeared once. Jointly, the top ten make up less than 10% of the sample.

About this clone: Its specific antigen is unknown. No much larger clonotype is one base removed from it; base qualities were not supplied.

Results and caveats for the whole study, not just this receptor: Clinical and demographic metadata were provided uncurated, with the amount varying by source and participant.

Each collaborating institution followed its own protocols to collect whole blood in K2EDTA tubes. For TCRbeta analysis, collaborators shipped samples in one of three forms: frozen whole blood, isolated PBMCs, or DNA extracted from either of those sample types. For this chain, trimming is 6 bases at the V end and 3 bases at the J end, and the number of junction bases without a gene match is 9. From its cysteine to its phenylalanine, the CDR3 spans 16 amino acids. The sequence is cut down to CDR3 DNA, 48 bases in frame from base 1. Sequences ENHRY (CDR1) and SYGVKD (CDR2) are obtained from the germline V gene.

The sample taken for sequencing was peripheral blood. This receptor was obtained from a woman aged 60-70 years with acute or convalescent COVID-19. The V and J segments used are TRBV10-3 and TRBJ2-3; 10 central nucleotides agree with TRBD2. The CDR3 region: CAISRERGGQTDTQYF. The bases are TGTGCCATCAGCCGAGAGCGGGGGGGCCAGACAGATACGCAGTATTTT.